This T cell receptor beta chain was captured by sequencing in a study of blood T cell repertoires in COVID-19. Data came from immunoSEQ multiplex PCR; TCRdb stores just in-frame clones and leaves some out. The sample consists of 300,000 to 400,000 clones, 80% to 90% of them appearing once. Per germline, CDR1 SQVTM and CDR2 ANQGSEA. Trimming took 3 bases from V and 0 from J, leaving 17 bases between them. CDR3 length equals 16 residues. Across 24 US areas, participants ranged in age from 18 to 89 years. The chain combines TRBV29-1 with TRBJ1-1, with D unresolved. The source of this sequence is a young man who had recovered from COVID-19. Input material: PBMCs or T cells enriched from blood (not recorded which). The DNA for the CDR3 is TGCAGCGTTGAGAGTCCGAGGAGGGATATGAACACTGAAGCTTTCTTT. Translation gives CSVESPRRDMNTEAFF. The complete variable domain, with remaining parts taken from reference TRBV29-1 and TRBJ1-1, reads SAVISQKPSRDICQRGTSLTIQCQVDSQVTMMFWYRQQPGQSLTLIATANQGSEATYESGFVIDKFPISRPNLTFSTLTVSNMSPEDSSIYLCSVESPRRDMNTEAFFGQGTRLTVV.